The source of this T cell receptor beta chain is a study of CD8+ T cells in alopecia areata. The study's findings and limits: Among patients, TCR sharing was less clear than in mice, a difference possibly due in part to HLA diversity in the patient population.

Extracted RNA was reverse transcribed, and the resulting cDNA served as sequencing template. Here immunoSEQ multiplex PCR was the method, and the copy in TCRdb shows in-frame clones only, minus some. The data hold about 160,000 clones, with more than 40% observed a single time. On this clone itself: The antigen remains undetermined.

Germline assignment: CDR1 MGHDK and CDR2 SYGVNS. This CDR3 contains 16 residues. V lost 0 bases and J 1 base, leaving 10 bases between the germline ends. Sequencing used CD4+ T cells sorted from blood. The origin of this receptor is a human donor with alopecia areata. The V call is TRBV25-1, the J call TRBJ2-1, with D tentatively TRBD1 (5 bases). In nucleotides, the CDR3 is TGTGCCAGCAGTGAATATGGCCCAGGGTCCTACAATGAGCAGTTCTTC. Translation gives CASSEYGPGSYNEQFF.